This T cell receptor (beta chain) was captured by sequencing in a study of human T cells and chemical hapten exposure. Using its own MiXCR run on the RACE reads, TCRdb lists one record per CDR3 protein. The sample lists over 130,000 distinct CDR3 sequences; 12% were seen once. Germline CDR1 LNHNV, CDR2 YYDKDF (reference sequence). This CDR3 comprises 14 residues. V was clipped by 0 bases and J by 1 base, with 6 bases between them. Time point noted: patch test 2, 6 weeks after DPC sensitization. As for treatment: therapeutic diphenylcyclopropenone sensitization with weekly scalp DPC. Suited to DPC and affected by alopecia, the donors ranged from 18 to 70 years old.

The specimen was whole blood, collected in connection with sensitization to the hapten diphenylcyclopropenone (DPC). The rearrangement uses TRBV15 and TRBJ1-2; no definite D call. The TCR comes from a woman aged 50 to 60 with alopecia areata. Some clones in this sample may be carry-over from other donors' samples. CDR3 in amino acids: CATSRDTLNYGYTF. Written as DNA, the CDR3 is TGTGCCACCAGCAGAGATACCCTTAACTATGGCTACACCTTC.